Each of the 4 T cell receptor beta chains below was sequenced from the same sample in a study of response to subunit inactivated influenza vaccine. In TCRdb, the RT-PCR reads were re-called with MiXCR into one record per CDR3 protein. The data show approximately 730,000 distinct CDR3 sequences, about 15% seen once. The material sequenced was PBMCs from blood, taken about 14 days before vaccination. These receptors all stem from a man aged 45 to 65 who received an inactivated influenza vaccine.

This chain connects TRBV29-1 to TRBJ1-5, with TRBD1 matching over 11 bases. The CDR3 extends over 13 amino acids. The V segment lost 7 bases and the J segment 7 bases; nucleotides outside the gene matches: 6. Germline V gives CDR1 SQVTM, CDR2 ANQGSEA. The CDR3 DNA reads TGCAGCGCCGGACAGGGGGCGACGCAGCCCCAGCATTTT. Amino acid sequence: CSAGQGATQPQHF.

V usage is TRBV7-8 and J usage is TRBJ2-1, with D hard to call. The ends were cut back, 1 base at V and 9 bases at J, with 10 bases in the middle. This CDR3 is 13 amino acids long. CDR1 SGHVS and CDR2 FQNEAQ come from the germline V gene. CDR3 in DNA: TGTGCCAGCAGCTTAGTGGGTTTAGGTGAGCAGTTCTTC. Its protein is CASSLVGLGEQFF.

This clonotype was seen more than once but under ten times. The chain has TRBV20-1 and TRBJ2-7; D gene uncertain. The germline gives CDR1 DFQATT, CDR2 SNEGSKA (reference sequence). V lost 1 base, J lost 8 bases, and 24 bases lay in between. The CDR3 is made up of 16 amino acids. CDR3 sequence: CSARADHGDTTSKQYF. CDR3 nucleotides: TGCAGTGCTAGAGCCGATCATGGAGACACCACCAGTAAGCAGTACTTC.

This clonotype was seen more than once but under ten times. CDR3 nucleotides: TGTGCCACCAGCAGACGAAGGGAATACAATGAGCAGTTCTTC. It translates to CATSRRREYNEQFF. The chain carries TRBV15 and TRBJ2-1; D unresolved. CDR3 length: 14 residues. Germline V gene data show CDR1 as LNHNV and CDR2 as YYDKDF (reference sequence). Between the trimmed V and J ends, which lost 2 bases and 4 bases, there was a span of 9 bases.